Listed here are 19 T cell receptor beta chains from one sample, sequenced in a study of PD-1 blockade in classical Hodgkin lymphoma. Each and every patient relapsed after autologous stem cell transplantation, and patients got differing brentuximab vedotin exposure. The protocol was immunoSEQ multiplex PCR, while the TCRdb copy is restricted to in-frame clones and leaves out a portion. The sample contains tens of thousands of clones, roughly three quarters of which appear only once. The source was peripheral blood mononuclear cells (PBMCs), collected at baseline. All receptors come from a human donor with classical Hodgkin lymphoma.

The DNA of the CDR3 is TGCGCCAGCAGCCCGAGGTGGGCTAGCGGGAGTGCCGGGGAGCTGTTTTTT. Residues: CASSPRWASGSAGELFF. The gene calls are TRBV5-1 and TRBJ2-2; TRBD2 agrees at 10 bases. J was trimmed by 6 bases and V by 4 bases; bases with no gene match: 12. CDR1 is SGHRS and CDR2 is YFSETQ in the germline V gene. This CDR3 comprises 17 residues.

The chain employs TRBV2 and TRBJ2-7; 7 bases are a match to TRBD2. The CDR3 is made up of 13 amino acids. The germline V gene encodes CDR1 SNHLY and CDR2 FYNNEI. The V and J ends lost 11 bases and 0 bases, in that order; junction bases with no gene match: 7. Here the CDR3 reads CAGGGEPSYEQYF. The CDR3 DNA reads TGTGCCGGGGGAGGGGAACCCTCCTACGAGCAGTACTTC.

This chain links TRBV28 with TRBJ2-7; D call uncertain. The CDR3 sequence is 11 residues long. Germline-derived CDR1 and CDR2 are MDHEN and SYDVKM. V lost 6 bases to trimming and J lost 3 bases, with 6 bases between them. CDR3 DNA sequence: TGTGCCAGCAGCCGCCTCTACGAGCAGTACTTC. Protein: CASSRLYEQYF.

V is TRBV19 and J is TRBJ2-7; D possibly matches TRBD1 or TRBD2 (5 bases each). The ends were cut back, 10 bases at V and 3 bases at J, with 16 bases in the middle. Germline lookup yields CDR1 LNHDA and CDR2 SQIVND (reference sequence). The CDR3 consists of 13 residues. The CDR3 loop is CATSATDYYEQYF. CDR3 DNA sequence: TGTGCCACCTCAGCGACAGACTACTACGAGCAGTACTTC.

The rearrangement links TRBV30 to TRBJ1-5; 9 bases match TRBD1. CDR3 length equals 15 residues. Germline-derived CDR1 and CDR2 are GTSNPN and SVGIG (reference sequence). V lost 2 bases to trimming and J lost 2 bases; unmatched junction nucleotides: 4. The CDR3 DNA is TGTGCCTGGAGTTCGGACAGGGGCGGCAATCAGCCCCAGCATTTT. It encodes CAWSSDRGGNQPQHF.

The rearrangement joins TRBV6-5 to TRBJ2-1, with a weak D call TRBD1 (6 bases). V was trimmed by 2 bases and J by 3 bases, leaving 8 bases between them. The CDR3 runs 14 residues. Germline-derived CDR1 and CDR2 are MNHEY and SVGAGI. The CDR3 DNA is TGTGCCAGCAGTTACCGGGACAACTACAATGAGCAGTTCTTC. It codes for CASSYRDNYNEQFF.

The CDR3 bases are TGCGCCAGCAGCTTGCCTAGACAGGGGGATCAAGAGACCCAGTACTTC. Translating it yields CASSLPRQGDQETQYF. The chain recombines TRBV5-1 with TRBJ2-5, with 9 bases aligning to TRBD1. With 1 base clipped from V and 2 bases from J, the junction kept 6 bases outside the gene matches. Germline V CDR1 and CDR2: SGHRS, YFSETQ. There are 16 residues in the CDR3. Combining the CDR3 with reference TRBV5-1 and TRBJ2-5 gives the whole variable domain KAGVTQTPRYLIKTRGQQVTLSCSPISGHRSVSWYQQTPGQGLQFLFEYFSETQRNKGNFPGRFSGRQFSNSRSEMNVSTLELGDSALYLCASSLPRQGDQETQYFGPGTRLLVL.

V and J are TRBV19 and TRBJ2-3, with TRBD2 identical over 10 bases. The CDR3 contains 14 residues. J gave up 6 bases and V 6 bases, and 6 bases lay outside the gene matches. The germline V gene encodes CDR1 LNHDA and CDR2 SQIVND (reference sequence). CDR3 sequence: CASRTAGGPDTQYF. DNA for the CDR3: TGTGCCAGTAGAACAGCGGGAGGGCCGGATACGCAGTATTTT.

This sequence joins TRBV9 and TRBJ1-3; no firm D call. The CDR3 extends over 16 amino acids. CDR1 SGDLS and CDR2 YYNGEE come from the germline V gene. Trimming pared 4 bases from V and 0 bases from J, leaving 14 bases between. For the CDR3, the DNA is TGTGCCAGCAGCCTAGGGATCGCCAGCTCTGGAAACACCATATATTTT. Translated, it gives CASSLGIASSGNTIYF.

In its sample, this clone was seen a few times. V and J are TRBV5-1 and TRBJ2-2; 8 bases agree with TRBD2. The junction had 9 bases not matched to a gene; V was cut back by 4 bases and J by 1 base. CDR1 SGHRS and CDR2 YFSETQ come from the germline V gene. The CDR3 length is 17 residues. Here the CDR3 reads CASSPLGAGGNTGELFF. CDR3 sequence (DNA): TGCGCCAGCAGCCCCCTAGGGGCGGGAGGGAACACCGGGGAGCTGTTTTTT.

The chain joins TRBV30 to TRBJ2-5; D uncertain. V lost 0 bases, J lost 7 bases, and 27 bases lay in between. Per germline, CDR1 GTSNPN and CDR2 SVGIG (reference sequence). CDR3 length equals 18 residues. CDR3 region: CAWSVLSLFGEGTPTQYF. Written as DNA, the CDR3 is TGTGCCTGGAGTGTATTAAGCCTGTTTGGGGAAGGCACTCCGACCCAGTACTTC.

The chain employs TRBV30 and TRBJ2-2, with D possibly TRBD2 on 6 matching bases. The germline V gene encodes CDR1 GTSNPN and CDR2 SVGIG (reference sequence). This CDR3 spans 17 amino acids. The V end was cut by 0 bases, the J end by 3 bases, with 17 bases between. CDR3 coding DNA: TGTGCCTGGAGTGTGTCAGTGGCTAGCGCCTACACCGGGGAGCTGTTTTTT. Translating it yields CAWSVSVASAYTGELFF.

This clone was recorded a few times. This sample includes further DNA sequences coding for the same CDR3. The rearrangement joins TRBV7-9 to TRBJ1-5, with D tentatively TRBD1 (6 bases). The length of the CDR3 is 15 residues. V was cut by 4 bases and J by 2 bases, with 12 bases left in between. The germline CDR1 and CDR2 sequences are SEHNR and FQNEAQ (reference sequence). This CDR3 is CASSSTGPGNQPQHF. CDR3 bases: TGTGCCAGCAGCTCAACAGGGCCTGGCAATCAGCCCCAGCATTTT.

This sequence joins TRBV30 and TRBJ1-1; no definite D call. Deletions cut 3 bases from V and 8 bases from J, with 25 bases between. CDR1 GTSNPN and CDR2 SVGIG come from the germline V gene (reference sequence). The CDR3 has 16 amino acids. The CDR3 coding sequence is TGTGCCTGGAGGTTCGGAGGGAGTCTAACTAAAGTAGAAGCTTTCTTT. This codes for CAWRFGGSLTKVEAFF.

This sequence joins TRBV27 and TRBJ2-7, with 7 positions matching TRBD2. Germline CDR1 and CDR2: MNHEY and SMNVEV (reference sequence). The CDR3 consists of 14 residues. Germline trimming cut 6 bases from V and 1 base from J; bases unmatched to any gene: 6. The CDR3 loop reads CASSFSGRSYEQYF. The CDR3 nucleotides read TGTGCCAGCAGCTTTAGCGGGCGTTCCTACGAGCAGTACTTC.

The chain uses TRBV6-6 and TRBJ1-1; D unresolved. V was cut by 2 bases and J by 0 bases, with 7 bases left in between. CDR3 size: 14 residues. Germline CDR1 is MNHNY and CDR2 is SVGAGI (reference sequence). CDR3 bases: TGTGCCAGCAGTTACGGCCAGTTGAACACTGAAGCTTTCTTT. Encoded protein: CASSYGQLNTEAFF.

J is TRBJ2-7 and V is TRBV11-3; tentative D call: TRBD2 (6 bases). This CDR3 contains 15 residues. V was pared by 0 bases and J by 7 bases, with 16 bases between. The germline CDR1 and CDR2 sequences are SGHNT and YENEEA. This CDR3 reads CASSLDPAPRGEQYF. In DNA, the CDR3 is TGTGCCAGCAGCTTAGATCCAGCGCCCCGGGGGGAGCAGTACTTC.

The chain joins TRBV12-5 to TRBJ1-2; D is unclear. This CDR3 contains 13 residues. Per germline, CDR1 LGHNT and CDR2 FRNRAP. The ends were cut back, 1 base at V and 5 bases at J, with 8 bases in the middle. In nucleotides, the CDR3 is TGTGCTAGTGGTTTGGGGACTGGATATGGCTACACCTTC. Residues: CASGLGTGYGYTF.

This clone occurred once. The genes are TRBV30 and TRBJ2-2; D may be TRBD1 (5 bases). The CDR3 is made up of 15 amino acids. The germline CDR1 and CDR2 sequences are GTSNPN and SVGIG (reference sequence). V lost 2 bases to trimming and J lost 3 bases, with 13 bases between them. CDR3 coding DNA: TGTGCCTGGAGTATCGGATTAGGGGACACCGGGGAGCTGTTTTTT. It specifies CAWSIGLGDTGELFF. Full variable domain (rest looked up from reference TRBV30 and TRBJ2-2): SQTIHQWPATLVQPVGSPLSLECTVEGTSNPNLYWYRQAAGRGLQLLFYSVGIGQISSEVPQNLSASRPQDRQFILSSKKLLLSDSGFYLCAWSIGLGDTGELFFGEGSRLTVL.